The 32 T cell receptor beta chains reported below all come from one sample, sequenced in a study of T cell responses to AZD1222 COVID-19 vaccine. Clones were read by immunoSEQ multiplex PCR, and TCRdb kept only the in-frame ones, dropping some. The profile shows about 170,000 clones, roughly 89% of them singletons. The sample was peripheral blood, taken 28 days after the second AZD1222 dose. The receptors were sampled from an adult who received the AZD1222 COVID-19 vaccine.

The chain recombines TRBV30 with TRBJ1-1, with TRBD1 as a possible D gene (6 bases). Germline V gene data show CDR1 as GTSNPN and CDR2 as SVGIG (reference sequence). The CDR3 contains 18 residues. Trimming stripped 3 bases from V and 0 bases from J, with 23 bases between. The CDR3 sequence: CAWRVSTTRGILNTEAFF. CDR3 DNA: TGTGCCTGGAGAGTTTCAACCACCAGGGGCATACTGAACACTGAAGCTTTCTTT.

This rearrangement joins TRBV7-9 to TRBJ2-2, with 7 bases lining up with TRBD2. Germline-derived CDR1 and CDR2 are SEHNR and FQNEAQ (reference sequence). The CDR3 totals 18 residues. V shed 1 base, J shed 6 bases, and the junction held 14 bases outside the gene matches. As DNA, the CDR3 is TGTGCCAGCAGCTTAGTGCGGACGAAGGGAGGGGAAGCCGGGGAGCTGTTTTTT. It specifies CASSLVRTKGGEAGELFF.

The V gene is TRBV7-2, the J gene TRBJ2-1; D gene unclear. V was pared by 5 bases and J by 10 bases, with 12 bases between. From germline, CDR1 is SGHTA and CDR2 FQGNSA. The CDR3 has 12 residues. In DNA, the CDR3 is TGTGCCAGCAGCCAACCATATGGAGAGCAGTTCTTC. Its protein product is CASSQPYGEQFF.

V is TRBV20-1 and J is TRBJ1-2; maybe TRBD1 (5 bases). Trimming shortened V by 3 bases and J by 9 bases, and 11 bases separated the two germline ends. CDR3 size: 11 residues. Germline V gives CDR1 DFQATT, CDR2 SNEGSKA (reference sequence). The CDR3 bases are TGCAGTGCTAGCAGGGCAGAGAGCTACACCTTC. Translation: CSASRAESYTF.

The chain combines TRBV30 with TRBJ1-3, with 7 bases lining up with TRBD1. V trimming: 4 bases; J trimming: 0 bases; junction bases outside the gene matches: 3. The CDR3 spans 14 residues. Germline lookup yields CDR1 GTSNPN and CDR2 SVGIG (reference sequence). Here the CDR3 DNA reads TGTGCCTGGACTACAGGGGTCTCTGGAAACACCATATATTTT. Translation gives CAWTTGVSGNTIYF.

The chain recombines TRBV19 with TRBJ1-1; 9 bases map to TRBD1. This CDR3 has 14 amino acids. Germline V gene data show CDR1 as LNHDA and CDR2 as SQIVND (reference sequence). Trimming cost V 6 bases and J 6 bases; bases outside gene matches: 8. CDR3 nucleotides: TGTGCCAGTAGACAGGGGGCTTGGATGTCTGAAGCTTTCTTT. It encodes CASRQGAWMSEAFF.

The CDR3 spells CASSSTDGGAQETQYF. The CDR3, as DNA: TGTGCCAGCAGCTCCACGGACGGGGGGGCCCAAGAGACCCAGTACTTC. This sequence joins TRBV7-9 and TRBJ2-5; 8 bases line up with TRBD2. Germline V gives CDR1 SEHNR, CDR2 FQNEAQ (reference sequence). CDR3 length equals 16 residues. The V and J ends lost 4 bases and 1 base, in that order; junction bases with no gene match: 8.

This clone appeared a few times. J is TRBJ2-7 and V is TRBV5-1; D perhaps matches TRBD1 (6 bases). The CDR3 covers 16 residues. V was trimmed by 3 bases and J by 3 bases, leaving 19 bases between them. CDR1 is SGHRS and CDR2 is YFSETQ in the germline V gene. The CDR3 region has the DNA TGCGCCAGCAGCTCCACCCGGACAGACCCTTTCTACGAGCAGTACTTC. Translated, it gives CASSSTRTDPFYEQYF.

V and J are TRBV5-1 and TRBJ1-1, with a tentative D call TRBD1 (6 bases). CDR1 and CDR2 (germline): SGHRS, YFSETQ. V dropped 1 base and J dropped 5 bases, with 24 bases sitting between them. The CDR3 has 18 amino acids. CDR3 sequence (DNA): TGCGCCAGCAGCTTGAGGGCGTACAGGGATTCCAGCGCTACTGAAGCTTTCTTT. Its translation: CASSLRAYRDSSATEAFF.

The chain carries TRBV20-1 and TRBJ2-7, with a weak D call TRBD1 (7 bases). The CDR3 covers 14 residues. Trimming took off 3 bases at V and 2 bases at J, with 14 bases between the two ends. Germline V gives CDR1 DFQATT, CDR2 SNEGSKA (reference sequence). The CDR3 sequence is CSASRQGLTYEQYF. The CDR3 coding sequence is TGCAGTGCTAGTCGACAGGGACTTACCTACGAGCAGTACTTC.

The rearrangement uses TRBV5-4 and TRBJ1-1; 8 positions match TRBD1. The germline V gene encodes CDR1 SGHNT and CDR2 YYREEE (reference sequence). This CDR3 is built from 13 residues. Unmatched junction bases numbered 4, after V lost 0 bases and J lost 9 bases. As DNA, the CDR3 is TGTGCCAGCAGCTTGGGAGGGACAGGACAAGCTTTCTTT. Residues: CASSLGGTGQAFF.

The chain has TRBV7-9 and TRBJ1-4; D not certain. Germline V gives CDR1 SEHNR, CDR2 FQNEAQ (reference sequence). Trimming took 4 bases from V and 2 from J, leaving 14 bases between them. The CDR3 is 16 amino acids. CDR3 loop: CASSSRREQTNEKLFF. DNA for the CDR3: TGTGCCAGCAGCTCCCGAAGGGAGCAGACTAATGAAAAACTGTTTTTT.

The chain uses TRBV4-1 and TRBJ1-2, with D unresolved. The CDR3 spans 14 residues. The germline V gene has CDR1 MGHRA and CDR2 YSYEKL. V gave up 0 bases and J gave up 0 bases, with 5 bases separating them. This CDR3 reads CASSQDRANYGYTF. The CDR3 coding sequence is TGCGCCAGCAGCCAAGACCGAGCTAACTATGGCTACACCTTC.

The chain links TRBV19 to TRBJ1-3; D is uncertain. Deletions cut 6 bases from V and 0 bases from J, with 12 bases between. The germline V gene encodes CDR1 LNHDA and CDR2 SQIVND (reference sequence). This CDR3 has 15 residues. The DNA of the CDR3 is TGTGCCAGTAGCAAAGGGAGTGGCTCTGGAAACACCATATATTTT. Its translation: CASSKGSGSGNTIYF.

The J gene is TRBJ2-5, the V gene TRBV11-3; either TRBD1 or TRBD2 may supply D (5 bases each). The CDR3 extends over 13 amino acids. The germline gives CDR1 SGHNT, CDR2 YENEEA. V dropped 1 base and J dropped 6 bases, with 9 bases sitting between them. The CDR3 region is CASSLAGTQTQYF. The CDR3 nucleotides are TGTGCCAGCAGCTTAGCAGGGACCCAGACCCAGTACTTC. The entire variable domain, with the rest obtained from reference TRBV11-3 and TRBJ2-5, is as follows: EAGVVQSPRYKIIEKKQPVAFWCNPISGHNTLYWYLQNLGQGPELLIRYENEEAVDDSQLPKDRFSAERLKGVDSTLKIQPAELGDSAVYLCASSLAGTQTQYFGPGTRLLVL.

The chain combines TRBV6-6 with TRBJ2-7; D is perhaps TRBD1 (6 bases). Trimming took 2 bases from V and 0 from J, leaving 14 bases between them. CDR3 length: 16 amino acids. Looked up from germline, CDR1 is MNHNY and CDR2 is SVGAGI (reference sequence). The CDR3 DNA reads TGTGCCAGCAGTTACGTTCAGGGGCCGAACTCCTACGAGCAGTACTTC. Residues: CASSYVQGPNSYEQYF.

In this sample, this clone turned up once. V and J are TRBV3-1 (or the pseudogene TRBV3-2) and TRBJ1-1; no clear D gene. CDR1 is LGHDT, CDR2 YNNKEL, per germline (reference sequence). CDR3 length equals 13 residues. Trimming cost V 1 base and J 5 bases, with 8 bases left between them. The CDR3 here is CASSQGRVTEAFF. The DNA for the CDR3 is TGTGCCAGCAGCCAAGGGCGAGTAACTGAAGCTTTCTTT.

The chain joins TRBV5-6 to TRBJ1-1; 9 nucleotides align to TRBD1. The trim removed 4 bases at V and 5 bases at J, leaving 12 bases unmatched. Germline CDR1 SGHDT, CDR2 YYEEEE. The CDR3 runs 16 residues. CDR3 nucleotide sequence: TGTGCCAGCAGCGCCGGTACAGGGGGCGGGAGGACTGAAGCTTTCTTT. It specifies CASSAGTGGGRTEAFF.

V gene TRBV5-1 combines with J gene TRBJ2-3; TRBD2 might be the D (6 bases). The CDR3 loop spans 14 amino acids. V lost 5 bases and J lost 3, with 13 bases in between. Germline lookup yields CDR1 SGHRS and CDR2 YFSETQ. The CDR3 DNA is TGCGCCAGCAGTCTGGGGGGAGGAACAGATACGCAGTATTTT. Translating it yields CASSLGGGTDTQYF.

This chain joins TRBV5-1 and TRBJ2-3; D is perhaps TRBD2 (6 bases). The CDR3 covers 14 residues. The V end lost 0 bases, the J end lost 5 bases, and 10 bases lay between the germline ends. Germline V gene lookup returns CDR1 SGHRS and CDR2 YFSETQ. The DNA for the CDR3 is TGCGCCAGCAGCTTGGTTCTAGCGAGAGATACGCAGTATTTT. Protein product: CASSLVLARDTQYF. Together with reference TRBV5-1 and TRBJ2-3, the CDR3 gives the full variable domain: KAGVTQTPRYLIKTRGQQVTLSCSPISGHRSVSWYQQTPGQGLQFLFEYFSETQRNKGNFPGRFSGRQFSNSRSEMNVSTLELGDSALYLCASSLVLARDTQYFGPGTRLTVL.

This chain links TRBV15 with TRBJ2-5, with 11 bases that match TRBD2. After removal of 2 bases from V and 7 bases from J, the junction contained 12 bases not matched to a gene. The CDR3 sequence is 17 residues long. CDR1 LNHNV and CDR2 YYDKDF come from the germline V gene (reference sequence). In DNA form, the CDR3 reads TGTGCCACCAGCAGACCGACTAGCGGGGACCTCCAGTGGACCCAGTACTTC. Its translation is CATSRPTSGDLQWTQYF.

As concerns this clone: Other DNA sequences within the sample encode an identical CDR3. V and J are TRBV7-2 and TRBJ2-7; unclear D gene. V was pared by 1 base and J by 0 bases, with 7 bases between. The V gene's germline CDR1 is SGHTA and CDR2 FQGNSA. The CDR3 sequence is 14 residues long. The CDR3 region is CASSLGRSSYEQYF. DNA for the CDR3: TGTGCCAGCAGCTTAGGCAGGAGCTCCTACGAGCAGTACTTC.

The chain links TRBV4-3 to TRBJ2-3, with 10 bases aligning to TRBD2. The J segment lost 3 bases and the V segment lost 2 bases, leaving 14 bases of the junction unmatched. The germline V gene has CDR1 LGHNA and CDR2 YSLEER. There are 19 residues in the CDR3. In DNA form, the CDR3 reads TGCGCCAGCAGCCAACTGCGGGCCGAGCGGGGGGGAATGACAGATACGCAGTATTTT. Translating it yields CASSQLRAERGGMTDTQYF.

This clone was detected only a few times. The chain couples TRBV30 to TRBJ1-1; D not resolved. CDR3 length equals 13 residues. The V and J ends lost 1 base and 2 bases respectively, with 8 bases between them. Germline CDR1 and CDR2: GTSNPN and SVGIG (reference sequence). The CDR3 reads CAWSDWDNTEAFF. CDR3 nucleotides: TGTGCCTGGAGTGACTGGGATAACACTGAAGCTTTCTTT.

The chain has TRBV5-1 and TRBJ1-1; D ambiguous. V lost 4 bases and J 7 bases, leaving 11 bases between the germline ends. Germline V CDR1 and CDR2: SGHRS, YFSETQ. The CDR3 extends over 12 amino acids. CDR3 protein: CASSPSTGEAFF. CDR3 bases: TGCGCCAGCAGCCCCTCAACGGGTGAAGCTTTCTTT.

V and J are TRBV4-1 and TRBJ1-1; D gene unclear. Germline CDR1 and CDR2: MGHRA and YSYEKL. This CDR3 region has 11 residues. V was shortened by 6 bases and J by 5 bases, with 7 bases between the two germline ends. The CDR3 here is CASRWGTEAFF. The CDR3 nucleotides are TGCGCCAGCAGGTGGGGTACTGAAGCTTTCTTT.

The J gene is TRBJ2-5, the V gene TRBV28, with TRBD2 identical over 7 bases. Germline CDR1 and CDR2: MDHEN and SYDVKM. V shed 5 bases, J shed 1 base, and the junction held 16 bases outside the gene matches. The CDR3 covers 18 residues. CDR3 sequence: CASSTSGGLRGTQETQYF. The DNA for the CDR3 is TGTGCCAGCAGTACCTCCGGTGGGTTGCGGGGGACCCAAGAGACCCAGTACTTC.

The chain couples TRBV3-1 (or the pseudogene TRBV3-2) to TRBJ2-1; D perhaps matches TRBD1 (7 bases). CDR3 length: 13 amino acids. V shed 10 bases and J shed 2 bases, with 12 bases lying between them. Germline lookup yields CDR1 LGHDT and CDR2 YNNKEL (reference sequence). CDR3 in DNA: TGTGCCACCAGGGGGGCTACCTACAATGAGCAGTTCTTC. Amino acids: CATRGATYNEQFF.

This clone was picked up a small number of times. The chain combines TRBV6-2 or TRBV6-3 with TRBJ2-1, with D possibly being TRBD1 (7 bases). This CDR3 spans 14 amino acids. The germline V gene has CDR1 MNHEY and CDR2 SVGEGT. V lost 2 bases and J lost 8, with 13 bases in between. In DNA form, the CDR3 reads TGTGCCAGCAGTTACGGACAGGCTAGCGATGAGCAGTTCTTC. This translates into CASSYGQASDEQFF.

The chain combines TRBV25-1 with TRBJ1-2, with unresolved D. The V and J ends lost 4 bases and 8 bases respectively, with 8 bases between them. The CDR3 has 11 residues. CDR1 is MGHDK and CDR2 is SYGVNS in the germline V gene. The CDR3 coding sequence is TGTGCCAGCAGTGTGGGAGGGGGCTACACCTTC. Translated: CASSVGGGYTF.

The V gene is TRBV24-1, the J gene TRBJ2-7; D not resolved. Germline-derived CDR1 and CDR2 are KGHDR and SFDVKD. V was cut by 4 bases and J by 6 bases, with 6 bases left in between. This CDR3 region has 11 residues. CDR3: CATSERSEQYF. CDR3 bases: TGTGCCACCAGTGAAAGGAGCGAGCAGTACTTC.

This chain connects TRBV5-4 to TRBJ1-2, with D maybe TRBD1 (5 bases). There are 15 residues in the CDR3. Trimming cost V 2 bases and J 0 bases, with 11 bases left between them. Looked up from germline, CDR1 is SGHNT and CDR2 is YYREEE (reference sequence). The CDR3 coding sequence is TGTGCCAGCAGCTTAGGGCAGGGACCTAACTATGGCTACACCTTC. It encodes CASSLGQGPNYGYTF.